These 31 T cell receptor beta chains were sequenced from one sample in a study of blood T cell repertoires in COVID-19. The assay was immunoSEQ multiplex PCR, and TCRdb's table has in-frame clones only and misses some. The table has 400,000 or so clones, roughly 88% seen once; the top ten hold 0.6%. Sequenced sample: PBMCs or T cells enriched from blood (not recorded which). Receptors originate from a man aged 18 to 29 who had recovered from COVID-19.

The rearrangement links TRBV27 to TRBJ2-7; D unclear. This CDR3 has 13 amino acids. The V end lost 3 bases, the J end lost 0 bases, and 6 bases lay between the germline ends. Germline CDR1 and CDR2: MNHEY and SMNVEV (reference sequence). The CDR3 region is CASSFGPSYEQYF. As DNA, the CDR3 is TGTGCCAGCAGTTTTGGCCCCTCCTACGAGCAGTACTTC.

CDR3 in amino acids: CASSFLAGSTYEQYF. DNA of the CDR3: TGTGCCAGCAGCTTCCTAGCGGGGAGCACCTACGAGCAGTACTTC. This rearrangement joins TRBV7-2 to TRBJ2-7, with 9 bases lining up with TRBD2. V was clipped by 3 bases and J by 2 bases; unmatched bases: 5. This CDR3 is built from 15 residues. Germline V gene sequence: CDR1 SGHTA, CDR2 FQGNSA.

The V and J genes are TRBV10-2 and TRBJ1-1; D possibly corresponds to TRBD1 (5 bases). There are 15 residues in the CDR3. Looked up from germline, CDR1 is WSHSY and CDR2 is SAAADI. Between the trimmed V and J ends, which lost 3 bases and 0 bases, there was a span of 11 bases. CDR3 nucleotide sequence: TGCGCCAGCAGTGATTCAAGGGGTATGAACACTGAAGCTTTCTTT. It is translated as CASSDSRGMNTEAFF.

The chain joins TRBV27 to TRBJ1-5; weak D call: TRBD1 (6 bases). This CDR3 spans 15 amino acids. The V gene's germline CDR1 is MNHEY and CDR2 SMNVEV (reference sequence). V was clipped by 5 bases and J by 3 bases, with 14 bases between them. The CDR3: CASSQRRGLNQPQHF. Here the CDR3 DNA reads TGTGCCAGCAGTCAGCGGCGGGGGCTCAATCAGCCCCAGCATTTT.

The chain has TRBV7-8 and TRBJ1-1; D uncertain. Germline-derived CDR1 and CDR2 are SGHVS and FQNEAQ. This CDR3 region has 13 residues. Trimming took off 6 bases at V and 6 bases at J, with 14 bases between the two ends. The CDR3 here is CASSVSFGSEAFF. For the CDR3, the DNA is TGTGCCAGCAGTGTAAGTTTTGGCTCTGAAGCTTTCTTT. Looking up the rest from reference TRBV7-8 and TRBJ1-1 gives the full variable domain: GAGVSQSPRYKVAKRGQDVALRCDPISGHVSLFWYQQALGQGPEFLTYFQNEAQLDKSGLPSDRFFAERPEGSVSTLKIQRTQQEDSAVYLCASSVSFGSEAFFGQGTRLTVV.

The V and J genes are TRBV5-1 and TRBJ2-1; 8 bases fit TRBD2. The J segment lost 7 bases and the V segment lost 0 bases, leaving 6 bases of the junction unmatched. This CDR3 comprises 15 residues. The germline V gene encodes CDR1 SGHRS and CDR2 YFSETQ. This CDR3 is CASSLAPGGENEQFF. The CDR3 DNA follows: TGCGCCAGCAGCTTGGCGCCGGGAGGGGAAAATGAGCAGTTCTTC.

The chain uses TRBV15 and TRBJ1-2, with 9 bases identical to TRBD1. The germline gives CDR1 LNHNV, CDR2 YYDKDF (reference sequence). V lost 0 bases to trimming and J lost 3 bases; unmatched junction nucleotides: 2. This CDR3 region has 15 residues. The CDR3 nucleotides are TGTGCCACCAGCAGAGAGACAGGGGGATACTATGGCTACACCTTC. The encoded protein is CATSRETGGYYGYTF. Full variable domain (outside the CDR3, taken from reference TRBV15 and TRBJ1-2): DAMVIQNPRYQVTQFGKPVTLSCSQTLNHNVMYWYQQKSSQAPKLLFHYYDKDFNNEADTPDNFQSRRPNTSFCFLDIRSPGLGDTAMYLCATSRETGGYYGYTFGSGTRLTVV.

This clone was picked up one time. DNA of the CDR3: TGCGCCAGCAGCCCGACAGTAACTGAAAAACTGTTTTTT. Encoded protein: CASSPTVTEKLFF. V usage is TRBV10-2 and J usage is TRBJ1-4; possible D gene TRBD1, 5 bases. CDR3 size: 13 residues. Trimming removed 6 bases at V and 7 bases at J, with 12 bases between. The V gene's germline CDR1 is WSHSY and CDR2 SAAADI.

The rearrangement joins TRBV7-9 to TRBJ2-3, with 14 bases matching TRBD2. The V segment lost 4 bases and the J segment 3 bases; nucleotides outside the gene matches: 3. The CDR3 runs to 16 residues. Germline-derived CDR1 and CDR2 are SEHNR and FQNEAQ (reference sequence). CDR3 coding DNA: TGTGCCAGCAGCTACGGGACTAGCGGGGGTACAGATACGCAGTATTTT. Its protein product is CASSYGTSGGTDTQYF.

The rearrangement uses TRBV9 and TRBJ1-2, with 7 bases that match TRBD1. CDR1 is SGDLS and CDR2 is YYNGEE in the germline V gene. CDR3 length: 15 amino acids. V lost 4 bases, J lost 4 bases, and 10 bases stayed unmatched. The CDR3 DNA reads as TGTGCCAGCAGCAGACGGGACAGCGCCTCCTATGGCTACACCTTC. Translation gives CASSRRDSASYGYTF.

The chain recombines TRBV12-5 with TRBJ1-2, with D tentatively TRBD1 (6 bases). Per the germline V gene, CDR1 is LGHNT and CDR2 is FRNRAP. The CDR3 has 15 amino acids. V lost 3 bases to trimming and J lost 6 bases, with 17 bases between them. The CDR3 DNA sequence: TGTGCTAGTGGTTTTCCAGGTATCAGGGGAAATGGCTACACCTTC. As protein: CASGFPGIRGNGYTF.

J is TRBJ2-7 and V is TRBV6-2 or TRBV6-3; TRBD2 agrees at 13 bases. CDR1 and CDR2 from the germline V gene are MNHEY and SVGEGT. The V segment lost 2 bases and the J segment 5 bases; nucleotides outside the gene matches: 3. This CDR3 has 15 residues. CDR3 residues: CASSYLGLAGDEQYF. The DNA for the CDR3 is TGTGCCAGCAGTTACCTCGGACTAGCGGGAGACGAGCAGTACTTC.

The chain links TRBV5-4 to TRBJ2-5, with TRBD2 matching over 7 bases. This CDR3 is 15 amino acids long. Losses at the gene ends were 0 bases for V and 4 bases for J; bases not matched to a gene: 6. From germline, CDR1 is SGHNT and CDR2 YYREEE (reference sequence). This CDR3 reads CASSLVLGGGETQYF. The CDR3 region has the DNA TGTGCCAGCAGCTTGGTCCTCGGCGGGGGAGAGACCCAGTACTTC.

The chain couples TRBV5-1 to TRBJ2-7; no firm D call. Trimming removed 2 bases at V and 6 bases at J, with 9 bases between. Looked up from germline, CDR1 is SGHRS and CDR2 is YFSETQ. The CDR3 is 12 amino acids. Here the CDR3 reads CASSFPPSEQYF. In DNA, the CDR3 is TGCGCCAGCAGCTTTCCCCCCAGCGAGCAGTACTTC.

CDR3 region: CASSPRGLNEKLFF. CDR3 nucleotides: TGTGCCAGCTCACCACGGGGACTAAATGAAAAACTGTTTTTT. The chain links TRBV18 to TRBJ1-4, with D perhaps TRBD1 (5 bases). The V and J ends lost 1 base and 5 bases respectively, with 8 bases between them. This CDR3 is 14 amino acids long. CDR1 and CDR2 (germline): KGHSH, LQKENI.

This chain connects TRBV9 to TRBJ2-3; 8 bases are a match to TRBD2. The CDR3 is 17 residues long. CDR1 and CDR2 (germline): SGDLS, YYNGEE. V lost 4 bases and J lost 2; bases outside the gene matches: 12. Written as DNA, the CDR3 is TGTGCCAGCAGCCCGCGCCGGGGGGGCGGCTACACAGATACGCAGTATTTT. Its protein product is CASSPRRGGGYTDTQYF. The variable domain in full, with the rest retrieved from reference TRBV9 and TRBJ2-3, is DSGVTQTPKHLITATGQRVTLRCSPRSGDLSVYWYQQSLDQGLQFLIQYYNGEERAKGNILERFSAQQFPDLHSELNLSSLELGDSALYFCASSPRRGGGYTDTQYFGPGTRLTVL.

The CDR3: CASILEVGEQFF. CDR3 sequence (DNA): TGTGCCAGCATCCTTGAGGTTGGTGAGCAGTTCTTC. This rearrangement joins TRBV7-8 to TRBJ2-1; D gene ambiguous. V gave up 7 bases and J gave up 9 bases, with 13 bases separating them. This CDR3 has 12 amino acids. Germline assignment: CDR1 SGHVS and CDR2 FQNEAQ.

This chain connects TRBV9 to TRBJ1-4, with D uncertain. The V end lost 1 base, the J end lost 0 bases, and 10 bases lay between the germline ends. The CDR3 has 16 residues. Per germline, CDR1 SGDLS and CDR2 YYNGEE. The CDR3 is CASSVPAVPTNEKLFF. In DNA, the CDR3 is TGTGCCAGCAGCGTACCTGCAGTGCCAACTAATGAAAAACTGTTTTTT. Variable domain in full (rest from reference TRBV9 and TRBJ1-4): DSGVTQTPKHLITATGQRVTLRCSPRSGDLSVYWYQQSLDQGLQFLIQYYNGEERAKGNILERFSAQQFPDLHSELNLSSLELGDSALYFCASSVPAVPTNEKLFFGSGTQLSVL.

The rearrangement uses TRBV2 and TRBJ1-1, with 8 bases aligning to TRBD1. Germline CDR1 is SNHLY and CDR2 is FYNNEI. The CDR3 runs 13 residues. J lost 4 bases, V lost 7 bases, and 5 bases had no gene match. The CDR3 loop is CASKLDRGTEAFF. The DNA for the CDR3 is TGTGCCAGCAAACTCGACAGGGGCACTGAAGCTTTCTTT.

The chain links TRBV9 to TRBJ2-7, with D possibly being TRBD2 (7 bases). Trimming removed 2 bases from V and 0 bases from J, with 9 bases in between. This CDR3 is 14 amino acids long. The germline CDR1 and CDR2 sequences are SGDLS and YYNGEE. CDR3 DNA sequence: TGTGCCAGCAGCGTCGGGGGGCCCTCCTACGAGCAGTACTTC. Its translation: CASSVGGPSYEQYF.

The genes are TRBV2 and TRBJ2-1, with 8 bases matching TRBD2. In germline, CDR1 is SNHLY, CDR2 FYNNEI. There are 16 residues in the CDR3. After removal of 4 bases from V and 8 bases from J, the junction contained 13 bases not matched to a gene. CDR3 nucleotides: TGTGCCAGCAGTGCTGCTTACGGGGGGGCTATCTATGAGCAGTTCTTC. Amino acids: CASSAAYGGAIYEQFF.

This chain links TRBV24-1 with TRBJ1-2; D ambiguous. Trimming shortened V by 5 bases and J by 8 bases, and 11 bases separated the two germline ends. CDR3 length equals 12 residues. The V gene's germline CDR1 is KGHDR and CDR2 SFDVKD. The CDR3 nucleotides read TGTGCCACCAGTGGAGGTGCGAGGGGCTACACCTTC. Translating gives CATSGGARGYTF.

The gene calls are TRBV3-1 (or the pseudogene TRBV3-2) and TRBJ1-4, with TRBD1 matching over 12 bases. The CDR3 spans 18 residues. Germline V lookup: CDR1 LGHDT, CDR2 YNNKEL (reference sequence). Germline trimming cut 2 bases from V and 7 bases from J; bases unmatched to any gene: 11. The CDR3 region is CASSQRVGQGAGGEKLFF. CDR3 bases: TGTGCCAGCAGCCAAAGAGTGGGACAGGGGGCGGGCGGTGAAAAACTGTTTTTT.

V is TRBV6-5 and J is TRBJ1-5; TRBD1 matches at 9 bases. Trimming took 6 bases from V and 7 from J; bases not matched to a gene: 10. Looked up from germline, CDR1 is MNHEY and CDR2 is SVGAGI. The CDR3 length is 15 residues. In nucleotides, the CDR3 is TGTGCCAGCAGCCGGGACAGGGAGGGTTGGCAGCCCCAGCATTTT. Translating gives CASSRDREGWQPQHF.

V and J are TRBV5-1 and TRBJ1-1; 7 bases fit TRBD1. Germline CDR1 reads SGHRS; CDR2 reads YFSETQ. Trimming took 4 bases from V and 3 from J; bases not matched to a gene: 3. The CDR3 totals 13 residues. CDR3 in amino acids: CASSPGTDTEAFF. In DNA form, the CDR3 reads TGCGCCAGCAGCCCGGGGACAGACACTGAAGCTTTCTTT.

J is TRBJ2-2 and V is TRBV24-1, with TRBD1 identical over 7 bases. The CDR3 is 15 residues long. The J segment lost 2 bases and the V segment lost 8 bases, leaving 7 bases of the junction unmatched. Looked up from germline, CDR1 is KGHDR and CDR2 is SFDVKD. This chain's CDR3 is CATKRQGPNTGELFF. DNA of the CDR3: TGTGCCACCAAGAGACAGGGTCCCAACACCGGGGAGCTGTTTTTT.

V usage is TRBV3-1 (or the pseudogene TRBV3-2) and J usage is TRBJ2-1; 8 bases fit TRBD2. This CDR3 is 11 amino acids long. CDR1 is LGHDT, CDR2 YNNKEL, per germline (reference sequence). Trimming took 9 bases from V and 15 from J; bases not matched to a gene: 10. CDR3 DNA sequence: TGTGCCAGTGCTTTAGCGCGGGAGGCGTTCTTC. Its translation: CASALAREAFF.

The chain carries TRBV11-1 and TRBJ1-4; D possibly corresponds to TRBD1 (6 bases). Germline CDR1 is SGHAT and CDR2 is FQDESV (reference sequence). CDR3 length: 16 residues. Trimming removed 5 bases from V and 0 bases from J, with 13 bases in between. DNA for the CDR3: TGTGCCAGCAGCCCCGGGACACAGTCAACTAATGAAAAACTGTTTTTT. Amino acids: CASSPGTQSTNEKLFF.

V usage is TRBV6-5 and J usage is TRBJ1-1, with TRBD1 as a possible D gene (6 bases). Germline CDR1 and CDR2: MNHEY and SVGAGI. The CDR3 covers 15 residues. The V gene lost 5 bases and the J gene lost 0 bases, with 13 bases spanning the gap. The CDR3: CASSRGGGVNTEAFF. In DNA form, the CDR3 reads TGTGCCAGCAGTCGAGGGGGAGGGGTGAACACTGAAGCTTTCTTT.

The CDR3 sequence is CASSLGGRVPNYGYTF. The DNA for the CDR3 is TGTGCCAGCAGCTTAGGAGGGAGGGTTCCTAACTATGGCTACACCTTC. The chain recombines TRBV7-9 with TRBJ1-2, with unresolved D. Germline V lookup: CDR1 SEHNR, CDR2 FQNEAQ (reference sequence). The germline V and J ends were trimmed by 1 base and 0 bases, with 12 bases remaining between them. The CDR3 loop spans 16 amino acids. The full variable domain, rest sourced from reference TRBV7-9 and TRBJ1-2, is DTGVSQNPRHKITKRGQNVTFRCDPISEHNRLYWYRQTLGQGPEFLTYFQNEAQLEKSRLLSDRFSAERPKGSFSTLEIQRTEQGDSAMYLCASSLGGRVPNYGYTFGSGTRLTVV.

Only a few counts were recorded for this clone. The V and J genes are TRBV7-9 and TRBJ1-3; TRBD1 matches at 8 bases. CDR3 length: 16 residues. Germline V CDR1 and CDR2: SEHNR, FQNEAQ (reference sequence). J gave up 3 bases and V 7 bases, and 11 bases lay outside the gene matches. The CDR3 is CASTISLQGDGNTIYF. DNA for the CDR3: TGTGCCAGCACCATAAGCCTACAGGGGGATGGAAACACCATATATTTT.